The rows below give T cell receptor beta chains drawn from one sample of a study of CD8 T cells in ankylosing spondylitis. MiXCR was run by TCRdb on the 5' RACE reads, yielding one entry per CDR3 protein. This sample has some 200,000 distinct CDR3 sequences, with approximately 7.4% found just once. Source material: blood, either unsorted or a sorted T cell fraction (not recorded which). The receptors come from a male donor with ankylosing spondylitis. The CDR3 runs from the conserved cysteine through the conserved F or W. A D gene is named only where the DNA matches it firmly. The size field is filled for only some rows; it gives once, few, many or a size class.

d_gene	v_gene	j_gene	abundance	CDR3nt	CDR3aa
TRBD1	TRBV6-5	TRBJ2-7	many	TGTGCCAGCAGTTATCCCGGGACAGGGGCCGAGCAGTACTTC	CASSYPGTGAEQYF
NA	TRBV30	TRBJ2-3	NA	TGTGCCCGCAAGCCAAGGGGCAAGCCAACAGATACGCAGTATTTT	CARKPRGKPTDTQYF
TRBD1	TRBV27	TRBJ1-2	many	TGTGCCAGCTCCGGGACAGGCTATGGCTACACCTTC	CASSGTGYGYTF
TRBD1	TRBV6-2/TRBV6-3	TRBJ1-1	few	TGTGCCAGCAGTTATCGCCCGGGACAGTGGCACACTGAAGCTTTCTTT	CASSYRPGQWHTEAFF
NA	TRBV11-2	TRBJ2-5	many	TGTGCCAGCAGCTTAGAGGCAGGGGAAGAGACCCAGTACTTC	CASSLEAGEETQYF
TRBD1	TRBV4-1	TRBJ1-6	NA	TGCGCCAGCAGCCAAACGGACAGGGGCTCACCCCTCCACTTT	CASSQTDRGSPLHF
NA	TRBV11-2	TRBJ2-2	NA	TGTGCCAGCAGCTTCAGAGGGATGCAGACCGGGGAGCTGTTTTTT	CASSFRGMQTGELFF
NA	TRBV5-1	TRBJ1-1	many	TGCGCCAGCAGCTTGGTAGGAGAGTTAAACACTGAAGCTTTCTTT	CASSLVGELNTEAFF
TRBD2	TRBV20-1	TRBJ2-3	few	TGCAGTGCTAGAGATTCCGCGGGAGTAAGAGATACGCAGTATTTT	CSARDSAGVRDTQYF
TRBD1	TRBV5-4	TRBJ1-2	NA	TGTGCCAGCAGCTTGAACAGGGGAGGGCATGGCTACACCTTC	CASSLNRGGHGYTF
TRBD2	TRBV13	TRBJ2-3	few	TGTGCCAGCAGCTTAGCCCCGGGGGGACCAGATACGCAGTATTTT	CASSLAPGGPDTQYF
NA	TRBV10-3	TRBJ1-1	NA	TGTGCCATCAGTGAGCCAGGGGACACTGAAGCTTTCTTT	CAISEPGDTEAFF
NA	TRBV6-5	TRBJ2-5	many	TGTGCCAGCAGTAATTGGGAGACCCAGTACTTC	CASSNWETQYF
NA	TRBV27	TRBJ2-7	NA	TGTGCCAGCAGTTTAGGGCGGAAAGCCTACGAGCAGTACTTC	CASSLGRKAYEQYF
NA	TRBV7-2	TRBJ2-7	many	TGTGCCAGCAGCTTAGGGCTGACAGGTGCATTGTCCTACGAGCAGTACTTC	CASSLGLTGALSYEQYF
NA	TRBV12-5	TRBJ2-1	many	TGTGCTAGTGGTCTCGGTTCCTACAATGAGCAGTTCTTC	CASGLGSYNEQFF
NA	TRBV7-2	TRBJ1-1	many	TGTGCCAGCAGCCGTTCCCCCACTGAAGCTTTCTTT	CASSRSPTEAFF
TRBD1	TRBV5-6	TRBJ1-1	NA	TGTGCCAGCTACCAATGGACAGGGGCTGAAGCTTTCTTT	CASYQWTGAEAFF
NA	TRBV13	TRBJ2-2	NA	TGTGCCAGCAGCTTAGTGTCCGGGGAGCTGTTTTTT	CASSLVSGELFF
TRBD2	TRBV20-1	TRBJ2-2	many	TGCAGTGCTAGTGCTAGCGGGGGGGCCGGCGGGGAGCTGTTTTTT	CSASASGGAGGELFF
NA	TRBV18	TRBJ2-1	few	TGTGCCAGCTCACCCGGGATCCGGGTTGGTGAGCAGTTCTTC	CASSPGIRVGEQFF
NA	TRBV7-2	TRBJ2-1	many	TGTGCCAGCAGCTTTACAGGGATTTTTAATGAGCAGTTCTTC	CASSFTGIFNEQFF
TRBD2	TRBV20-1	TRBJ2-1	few	TGCAGTGCTAGAGGAATAGCGGGAGATCTCGGTGAGCAGTTCTTC	CSARGIAGDLGEQFF
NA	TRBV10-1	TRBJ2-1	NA	TGCGCCAGCAGCACCCCCGGTGGGTTAACTAATGAGCAGTTCTTC	CASSTPGGLTNEQFF
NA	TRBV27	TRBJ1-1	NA	TGTGCCAGCAGTCCCAGTATAGGGGTCATGAACACTGAAGCTTTCTTT	CASSPSIGVMNTEAFF
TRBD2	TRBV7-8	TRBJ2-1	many	TGTGCCAGCAGCTTAAGGAGGCTAGCGGGAAATACCTACAATGAGCAGTTCTTC	CASSLRRLAGNTYNEQFF
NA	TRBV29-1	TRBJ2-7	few	TGCAGCGTTGAATCGGAGGGGACCTCCTACGAGCAGTACTTC	CSVESEGTSYEQYF
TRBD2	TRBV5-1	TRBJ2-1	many	TGCGCCAGCAGCTCCGGGGAGGGGAGGCTCGCCTACAATGAGCAGTTCTTC	CASSSGEGRLAYNEQFF
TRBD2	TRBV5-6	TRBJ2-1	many	TGTGCCAGCAGCTTGGGACTAGCGGAGGGGACCTACAATGAGCAGTTCTTC	CASSLGLAEGTYNEQFF
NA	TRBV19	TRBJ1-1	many	TGTGCCAGTAGTATAGACCTAAACTTTGAAGCTTTCTTT	CASSIDLNFEAFF
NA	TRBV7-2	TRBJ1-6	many	TGTGCCAGCAGCCAGGACATGGGGCCGACGTGGAATTCACCCCTCCACTTT	CASSQDMGPTWNSPLHF
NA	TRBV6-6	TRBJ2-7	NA	TGTGCCAGCAGTTACCGTCAGGCAATCGAGCAGTACTTC	CASSYRQAIEQYF
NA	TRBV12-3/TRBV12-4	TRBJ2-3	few	TGTGCCAGCAGTTTACTGGGTGGTGGCACAGATACGCAGTATTTT	CASSLLGGGTDTQYF
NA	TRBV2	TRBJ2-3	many	TGTGCCAGCAGTGACCCAGATACGCAGTATTTT	CASSDPDTQYF
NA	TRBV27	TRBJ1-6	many	TGTGCCAGCAGTTTAACGGGGGCTAATGGACCCCTCCACTTT	CASSLTGANGPLHF
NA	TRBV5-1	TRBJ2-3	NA	TGCGCCAGCAGCTTGGACCCTCGAGCAGATACGCAGTATTTT	CASSLDPRADTQYF
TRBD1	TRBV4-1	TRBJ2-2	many	TGCGCCAGCAGCCTCCGGGACAGTTACACCGGGGAGCTGTTTTTT	CASSLRDSYTGELFF
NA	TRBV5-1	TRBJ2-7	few	TGCGCCAGCAGCTTTGGTCCCGGGACATCGTCCTACGAGCAGTACTTC	CASSFGPGTSSYEQYF
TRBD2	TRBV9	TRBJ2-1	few	TGTGCCAGCAGCGGAGGACTAGCGGGGGGCTCCTACAATGAGCAGTTCTTC	CASSGGLAGGSYNEQFF
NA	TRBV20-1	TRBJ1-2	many	TGCAGTGCTAGATTACTCGACCCCCACTATGGCTACACCTTC	CSARLLDPHYGYTF
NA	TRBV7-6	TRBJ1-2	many	TGTGCCAGCAGCCCAAATATAGGGAATAACTATGGCTACACCTTC	CASSPNIGNNYGYTF
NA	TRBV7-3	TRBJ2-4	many	TGTGCCAGCAGCTTAAACGGGGGTGGACCCCTAGCCAAAAACATTCAGTACTTC	CASSLNGGGPLAKNIQYF